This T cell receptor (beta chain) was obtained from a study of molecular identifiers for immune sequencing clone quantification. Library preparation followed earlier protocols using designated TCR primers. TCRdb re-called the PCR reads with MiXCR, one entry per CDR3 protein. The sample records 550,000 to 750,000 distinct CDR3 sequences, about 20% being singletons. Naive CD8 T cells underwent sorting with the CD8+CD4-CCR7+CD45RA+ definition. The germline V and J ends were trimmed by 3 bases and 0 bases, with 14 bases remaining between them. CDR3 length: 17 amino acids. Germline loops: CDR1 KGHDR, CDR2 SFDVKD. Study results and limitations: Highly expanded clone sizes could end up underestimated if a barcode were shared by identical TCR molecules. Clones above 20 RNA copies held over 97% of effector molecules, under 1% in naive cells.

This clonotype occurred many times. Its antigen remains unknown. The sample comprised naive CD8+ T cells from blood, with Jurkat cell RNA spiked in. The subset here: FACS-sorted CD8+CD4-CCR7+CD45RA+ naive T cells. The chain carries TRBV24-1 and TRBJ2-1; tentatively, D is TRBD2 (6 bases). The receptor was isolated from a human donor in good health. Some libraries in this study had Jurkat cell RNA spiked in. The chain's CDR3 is CATSDKTSRSSYNEQFF. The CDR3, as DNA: TGTGCCACCAGTGATAAAACTAGCCGTAGCTCCTACAATGAGCAGTTCTTC.